These 14 T cell receptor beta chains came from one sample sequenced in a study of blood T cell repertoires in COVID-19. Only in-frame clones appear in the TCRdb table, and some are missing; sequencing was by immunoSEQ multiplex PCR. Of about 83,000 clones in the sample, about 90% were seen once. Sequencing used peripheral blood. These receptors were collected from a human donor in a cohort sampled during active COVID-19.

The gene calls are TRBV6-5 and TRBJ2-7; TRBD2 matches 8 bases. Trimming cost V 6 bases and J 4 bases; bases outside gene matches: 8. The CDR3 has 14 residues. Germline V lookup: CDR1 MNHEY, CDR2 SVGAGI. CDR3 loop: CASRAGTSLYEQYF. DNA of the CDR3: TGTGCCAGCAGGGCCGGGACTAGTTTATACGAGCAGTACTTC.

The chain employs TRBV7-2 and TRBJ1-2; D is perhaps TRBD1 (5 bases). The V and J ends lost 1 base and 2 bases respectively, with 11 bases between them. Germline CDR1 is SGHTA and CDR2 is FQGNSA. CDR3 length: 15 residues. DNA of the CDR3: TGTGCCAGCAGCTTAGATGGGGGAGGAAACTATGGCTACACCTTC. Amino acid sequence: CASSLDGGGNYGYTF.

This clone was detected only a few times. CDR3 nucleotides: TGTGCCAGCAGTGACGGGGCGACCGCCGGGGAGCTGTTTTTT. Protein sequence: CASSDGATAGELFF. The V gene is TRBV6-4, the J gene TRBJ2-2; possibly TRBD1 for D (5 bases). The CDR3 covers 14 residues. CDR1 and CDR2 (germline): MRHNA, SNTAGT. V was clipped by 2 bases and J by 6 bases, with 10 bases between them.

The chain is built from TRBV11-2 and TRBJ1-1; D uncertain. The CDR3 has 14 amino acids. Per germline, CDR1 SGHAT and CDR2 FQNNGV. Deletions cut 3 bases from V and 6 bases from J, with 14 bases between. The CDR3 bases are TGTGCCAGCAGCTTGGCCGCCGAGGGAGCTGAAGCTTTCTTT. Protein product: CASSLAAEGAEAFF.

This clone was counted only a few times. The rearrangement links TRBV5-1 to TRBJ1-2; the D gene is possibly TRBD1 (6 bases). The CDR3 is made up of 16 amino acids. From germline, CDR1 is SGHRS and CDR2 YFSETQ. The germline V and J ends were trimmed by 4 bases and 2 bases, with 18 bases remaining between them. The CDR3 nucleotides read TGCGCCAGCAGCCCCAAACAACAGGGTGCAAACTATGGCTACACCTTC. Translation: CASSPKQQGANYGYTF.

This sequence joins TRBV10-3 and TRBJ2-1; 8 bases agree with TRBD1. J lost 8 bases, V lost 0 bases, and 12 bases had no gene match. This CDR3 has 17 residues. Looked up from germline, CDR1 is ENHRY and CDR2 is SYGVKD. This CDR3 is CAISESVRQGIEDEQFF. The DNA for the CDR3 is TGTGCCATCAGTGAGTCTGTGAGACAGGGGATCGAGGATGAGCAGTTCTTC.

This clone was observed a single time. The DNA for the CDR3 is TGTGCCAGCAGGCTAGCGGGGGACAATGAGCAGTTCTTC. Protein sequence: CASRLAGDNEQFF. The V gene is TRBV7-3, the J gene TRBJ2-1; the match to TRBD2 covers 10 bases. CDR1 SGHTA and CDR2 FQGTGA come from the germline V gene. V trimming: 6 bases; J trimming: 5 bases; junction bases outside the gene matches: 1. The CDR3 covers 13 residues.

This chain joins TRBV19 and TRBJ2-1; TRBD2 matches 15 bases. The CDR3 extends over 18 amino acids. The V gene's germline CDR1 is LNHDA and CDR2 SQIVND (reference sequence). V trimming: 4 bases; J trimming: 4 bases; junction bases outside the gene matches: 8. The CDR3 DNA is TGTGCCAGTAGTACGGGACTAGCGGGGGGAGGATTTTACAATGAGCAGTTCTTC. Its translation: CASSTGLAGGGFYNEQFF.

The chain couples TRBV12-3 or TRBV12-4 to TRBJ2-5; D is unclear. Deletions cut 3 bases from V and 1 base from J, with 6 bases between. The CDR3 sequence is 13 residues long. The CDR3: CASSFAVQETQYF. The DNA for the CDR3 is TGTGCCAGCAGTTTTGCGGTCCAAGAGACCCAGTACTTC.

V gene TRBV19 combines with J gene TRBJ1-1; D gene uncertain. The length of the CDR3 is 16 residues. Germline values: CDR1 LNHDA, CDR2 SQIVND (reference sequence). The V and J ends lost 6 bases and 1 base respectively, with 18 bases between them. Written as DNA, the CDR3 is TGTGCCAGTAGACGAGGCGGTGGCAGATCGAACACTGAAGCTTTCTTT. Translated: CASRRGGGRSNTEAFF.

This chain uses TRBV7-2 with TRBJ2-3; 13 bases are a match to TRBD2. Looked up from germline, CDR1 is SGHTA and CDR2 is FQGNSA. There are 16 residues in the CDR3. The J segment lost 8 bases and the V segment lost 5 bases, leaving 10 bases of the junction unmatched. The CDR3 region is CASSHRTSGSVGTQYF. In DNA form, the CDR3 reads TGTGCCAGCAGCCACCGGACTAGCGGGAGTGTGGGTACGCAGTATTTT.

The V call is TRBV5-1, the J call TRBJ2-2, with TRBD2 matching 8 bases. Germline V lookup: CDR1 SGHRS, CDR2 YFSETQ. The length of the CDR3 is 16 residues. J was trimmed by 3 bases and V by 0 bases; bases with no gene match: 4. The CDR3 nucleotides are TGCGCCAGCAGCTTGGTCCCGGGACTAGACACCGGGGAGCTGTTTTTT. This translates into CASSLVPGLDTGELFF. The full variable domain, rest sourced from reference TRBV5-1 and TRBJ2-2, is KAGVTQTPRYLIKTRGQQVTLSCSPISGHRSVSWYQQTPGQGLQFLFEYFSETQRNKGNFPGRFSGRQFSNSRSEMNVSTLELGDSALYLCASSLVPGLDTGELFFGEGSRLTVL.

The CDR3 is CASSFGQMEKLFF. The CDR3 region has the DNA TGTGCCAGCAGCTTTGGACAGATGGAAAAACTGTTTTTT. The chain has TRBV3-1 (or the pseudogene TRBV3-2) and TRBJ1-4, with D perhaps matching TRBD1 (6 bases). This CDR3 spans 13 amino acids. Germline V gene lookup returns CDR1 LGHDT and CDR2 YNNKEL (reference sequence). The V end was cut by 5 bases, the J end by 8 bases, with 12 bases between.

This sequence joins TRBV29-1 and TRBJ1-1; D gene uncertain. CDR3 length: 14 residues. Germline CDR1 is SQVTM and CDR2 is ANQGSEA. The V and J ends lost 5 bases and 1 base respectively, with 14 bases between them. CDR3 nucleotide sequence: TGCAGCGTTCAGGTCGGGAATGCGAACACTGAAGCTTTCTTT. Amino acid sequence: CSVQVGNANTEAFF. The whole variable domain, filled in from reference TRBV29-1 and TRBJ1-1, reads SAVISQKPSRDICQRGTSLTIQCQVDSQVTMMFWYRQQPGQSLTLIATANQGSEATYESGFVIDKFPISRPNLTFSTLTVSNMSPEDSSIYLCSVQVGNANTEAFFGQGTRLTVV.